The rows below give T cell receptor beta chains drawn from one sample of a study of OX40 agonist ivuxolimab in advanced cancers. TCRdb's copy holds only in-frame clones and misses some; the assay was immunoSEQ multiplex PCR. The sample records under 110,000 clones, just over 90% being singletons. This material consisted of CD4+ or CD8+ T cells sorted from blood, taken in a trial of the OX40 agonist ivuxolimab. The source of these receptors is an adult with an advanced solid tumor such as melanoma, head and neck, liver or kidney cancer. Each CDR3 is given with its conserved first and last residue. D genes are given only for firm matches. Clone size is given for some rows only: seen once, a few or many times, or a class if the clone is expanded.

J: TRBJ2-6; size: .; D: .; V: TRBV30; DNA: TGTGCCTGGTCGGCGGGTGGGGCCAACGTCCTGACTTTC; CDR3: CAWSAGGANVLTF
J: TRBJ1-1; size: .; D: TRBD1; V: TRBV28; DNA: TGTGCCCTCCACAGGGGGTTGGGCACTGAAGCTTTCTTT; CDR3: CALHRGLGTEAFF
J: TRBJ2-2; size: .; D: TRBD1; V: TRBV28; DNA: TGTGCCAGCAGCCCATCCCCGGGACAGGCGAACACCGGGGAGCTGTTTTTT; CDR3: CASSPSPGQANTGELFF
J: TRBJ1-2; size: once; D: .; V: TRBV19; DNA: TGTGCCAGTAGTATATCCTACCGCAACTATGGCTACACCTTC; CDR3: CASSISYRNYGYTF
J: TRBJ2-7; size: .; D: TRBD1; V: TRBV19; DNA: TGTGCCAGTAGTAAGGGACAGGGATTGGGCGAGCAGTACTTC; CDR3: CASSKGQGLGEQYF
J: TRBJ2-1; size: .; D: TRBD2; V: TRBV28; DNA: TGTGCCAGCAGCTCCGGGGCTAGCGGGACCAATGAGCAGTTCTTC; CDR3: CASSSGASGTNEQFF
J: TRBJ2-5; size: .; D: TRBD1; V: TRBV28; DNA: TGTGCCAGCAATTCGGGACAGGGGAGGCGGGAGACCCAGTACTTC; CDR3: CASNSGQGRRETQYF
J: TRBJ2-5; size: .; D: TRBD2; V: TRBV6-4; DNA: TGTGCCAGCAGTGTTACGGGGGGGGATGGAGAGACCCAGTACTTC; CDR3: CASSVTGGDGETQYF
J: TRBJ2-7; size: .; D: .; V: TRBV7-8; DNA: TGTGCCAGCAGCGTGAAGACACAGAGGGGTTACGAGCAGTACTTC; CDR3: CASSVKTQRGYEQYF
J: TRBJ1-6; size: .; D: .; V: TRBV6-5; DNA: TGTGCCAGCAGACTTCCCCTCGGGACTATCCACTTT; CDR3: CASRLPLGTIHF
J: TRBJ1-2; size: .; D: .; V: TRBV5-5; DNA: TGTGCCAGCAGCTTGCATGCCCAGTATGGCTACACCTTC; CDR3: CASSLHAQYGYTF
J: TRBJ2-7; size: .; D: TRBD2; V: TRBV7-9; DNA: TGTGCCAGCAGCTCAGGGACTAGCGGGGGCGAGCAGTACTTC; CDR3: CASSSGTSGGEQYF
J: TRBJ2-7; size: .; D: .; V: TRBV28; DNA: TGTGCCAGCAGTCAAACACAGGGTTACCATTACGAGCAGTACTTC; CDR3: CASSQTQGYHYEQYF
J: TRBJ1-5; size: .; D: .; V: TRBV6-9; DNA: TGTGCCAGCAGTCCCAGGGGTGGCAATCAGCCCCAGCATTTT; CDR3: CASSPRGGNQPQHF
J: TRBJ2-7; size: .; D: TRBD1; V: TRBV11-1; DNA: TGTGCCAGCAGCCAAGGGGGACAGGGGTCCTCCTACGAGCAGTACTTC; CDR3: CASSQGGQGSSYEQYF
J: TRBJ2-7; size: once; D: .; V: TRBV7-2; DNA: TGTGCCAGCAGCTTAGCAAGAGTCTTAAGCTCCTACGAGCAGTACTTC; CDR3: CASSLARVLSSYEQYF
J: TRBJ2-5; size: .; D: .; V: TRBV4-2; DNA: TGTGCCAGCAGCCAAGGTCGCGGGGTAGGAGAGACCCAGTACTTC; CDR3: CASSQGRGVGETQYF
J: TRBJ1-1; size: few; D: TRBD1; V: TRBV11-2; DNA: TGTGCCAGCAGCGCGGCCACAGGGGGCACTGAAGCTTTCTTT; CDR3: CASSAATGGTEAFF
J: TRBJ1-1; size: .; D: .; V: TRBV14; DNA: TGTGCCAGCAGCCAAGACATGAACACTGAAGCTTTCTTT; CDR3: CASSQDMNTEAFF
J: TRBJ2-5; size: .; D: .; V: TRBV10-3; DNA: TGTGCCATCCGATCCCAAGAGACCCAGTACTTC; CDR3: CAIRSQETQYF
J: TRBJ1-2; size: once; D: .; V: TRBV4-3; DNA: TGCGCCAGCAGCTCCAGCTGGGACACTGCTAACTATGGCTACACCTTC; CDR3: CASSSSWDTANYGYTF
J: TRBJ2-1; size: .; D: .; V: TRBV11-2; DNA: TGTGCCAGCAGCTTAAACCGAAGGGAGCAGTTCTTC; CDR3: CASSLNRREQFF
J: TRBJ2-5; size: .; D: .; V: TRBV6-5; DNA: TGTGCCAGCAGTTACTCGAGAACAGAAAGGACCCAGTACTTC; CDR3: CASSYSRTERTQYF
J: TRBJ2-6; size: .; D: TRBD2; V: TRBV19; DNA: TGTGCCAGTAGCAGCGGGGATCTCTCTGGGGCCAACGTCCTGACTTTC; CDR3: CASSSGDLSGANVLTF
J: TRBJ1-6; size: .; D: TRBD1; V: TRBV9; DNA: TGTGCCAGCAGCTTTCGACAGGGGGCCGATTCACCCCTCCACTTT; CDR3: CASSFRQGADSPLHF
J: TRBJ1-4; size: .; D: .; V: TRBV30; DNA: TGTGCCTGGAGTTCTTGGGGGGTCGAAAAACTGTTTTTT; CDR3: CAWSSWGVEKLFF
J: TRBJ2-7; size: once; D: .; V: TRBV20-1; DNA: TGCAGTGCACAACAGGGAACCGAGCAGTACTTC; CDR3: CSAQQGTEQYF
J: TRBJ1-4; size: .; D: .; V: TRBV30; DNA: TGTGCCTGGAGTGTTGGGCAGCTTAATGAAAAACTGTTTTTT; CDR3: CAWSVGQLNEKLFF
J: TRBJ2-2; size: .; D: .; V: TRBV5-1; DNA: TGCGCCAGCAGCTTGGGAGCCGTAAACACCGGGGAGCTGTTTTTT; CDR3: CASSLGAVNTGELFF
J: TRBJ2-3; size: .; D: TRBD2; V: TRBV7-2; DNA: TGTGCCAGCAGCGCTGGGACTAGCGGCCTCACAGATACGCAGTATTTT; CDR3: CASSAGTSGLTDTQYF
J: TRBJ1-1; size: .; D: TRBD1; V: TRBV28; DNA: TGTGCCAGCAGTTTAGAAAACAGGGGGCAAGGAGCTTTCTTT; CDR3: CASSLENRGQGAFF
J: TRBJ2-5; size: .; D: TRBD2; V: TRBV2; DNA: TGTGCCAGCCTACCAAATGCGGGGCTAGCGGGGGAGACCCAGTACTTC; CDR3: CASLPNAGLAGETQYF
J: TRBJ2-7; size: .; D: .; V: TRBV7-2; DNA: TGTGCCAGCAGCTTAGAGGGGGGGGCTAGGAACGAGCAGTACTTC; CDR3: CASSLEGGARNEQYF
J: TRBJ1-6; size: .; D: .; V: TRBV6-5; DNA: TGTGCCAGCAGCCGGGAGAGCTCCTATAATTCACCCCTCCACTTT; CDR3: CASSRESSYNSPLHF
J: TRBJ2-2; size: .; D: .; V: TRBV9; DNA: TGTGCCAGCAGCGTCACCTCAGGGTTAGGCGGGGAGCTGTTTTTT; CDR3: CASSVTSGLGGELFF
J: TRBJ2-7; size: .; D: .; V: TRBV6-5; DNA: TGTGCCAGCACCAGTCAGAGGACAGCCTCCTACGAGCAGTACTTC; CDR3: CASTSQRTASYEQYF
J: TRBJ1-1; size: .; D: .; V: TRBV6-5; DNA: TGTGCCAGCAGTTACGATAGGACTCAAGCTTTCTTT; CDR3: CASSYDRTQAFF
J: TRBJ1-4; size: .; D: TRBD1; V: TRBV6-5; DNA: TGTGCCAGCAGACAGGGACAGGGAGTCGAAAAACTGTTTTTT; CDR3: CASRQGQGVEKLFF
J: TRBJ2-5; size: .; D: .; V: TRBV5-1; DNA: TGCGCCAGCAGCTTGGAGGGGGGAGAGACCCAGTACTTC; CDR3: CASSLEGGETQYF
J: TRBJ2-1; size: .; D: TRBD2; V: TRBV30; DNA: TGTGCCTGGAGTTCAGGCGATCGGCGGGGGGGCCCAGGTGAGCAGTTCTTC; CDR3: CAWSSGDRRGGPGEQFF
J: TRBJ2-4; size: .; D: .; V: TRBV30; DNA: TGTGCCTGGGGCCCCTCTTCAAAGGGGATTCAGTACTTC; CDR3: CAWGPSSKGIQYF